Listed below are T cell receptor beta chains from one sample, sequenced in a study of T cells in Graves' hyperthyroidism and ophthalmopathy. From the multiplex PCR reads, TCRdb called clonotypes with MiXCR, one entry per CDR3 protein. The sample shows roughly 580,000 distinct CDR3 sequences, about 45% of them seen only once. Sequencing was performed on peripheral blood or thyroid tissue (not recorded which). These receptors were taken from a woman in her late teens or twenties with Graves' hyperthyroidism. CDR3s leave out the opening cysteine and the closing phenylalanine or tryptophan.

CDR3aa	v_gene	j_gene	len
SATSGTGNTIY	TRBV29-1	TRBJ1-3	11
ASSIGGMAQPQH	TRBV19	TRBJ1-5	12
SVGRDTNQPQH	TRBV29-1	TRBJ1-5	11
ASSPIGGRQETQY	TRBV5-1	TRBJ2-5	13
ASSQGGNAGNTIY	TRBV7-2	TRBJ1-3	13
ASSSGGRSNQPQH	TRBV5-4	TRBJ1-5	13
ASSEALDTNTEAF	TRBV6-1	TRBJ1-1	13
SLSGDTEAF	TRBV20-1	TRBJ1-1	9
SVEDTGGMRETQY	TRBV29-1	TRBJ2-5	13
ASRDRALYNSPLH	TRBV2	TRBJ1-6	13
ASSRNRGGETQY	TRBV2	TRBJ2-5	12
VSSGGRSYEQY	TRBV7-9	TRBJ2-7	11
SAPGVVAEAF	TRBV20-1	TRBJ1-1	10
ASSVPGDTISYEQY	TRBV2	TRBJ2-7	14
ASSLRGSGNTIY	TRBV7-6	TRBJ1-3	12
ASGMGQGHSPLH	TRBV2	TRBJ1-6	12
ASSIGAGGGQPQH	TRBV19	TRBJ1-5	13
ASSPQPGQGLAF	TRBV2	TRBJ1-1	12
ASSRRERGEPLH	TRBV6-1	TRBJ1-6	12
ATYAGSYGYT	TRBV24-1	TRBJ1-2	10
SGVGLGYT	TRBV29-1	TRBJ1-2	8
ASSYGGQGGHQPQH	TRBV2	TRBJ1-5	14
ASSVDITNYGYT	TRBV9	TRBJ1-2	12
SASRNVEEQY	TRBV20-1	TRBJ2-7	10
ASIHNGREDRRETQY	TRBV25-1	TRBJ2-5	15
SATLRVAGVTYEQY	TRBV20-1	TRBJ2-7	14
ASSLARGFSGNTIY	TRBV7-8	TRBJ1-3	14
SATPEGMNTEAF	TRBV20-1	TRBJ1-1	12
ASSPRTQETQY	TRBV24-1	TRBJ2-5	11
ASSPTAGQEANYGYT	TRBV5-8	TRBJ1-2	15
ASSSTPEGRGYT	TRBV6-5	TRBJ1-2	12
ASSLGGGGRTGELF	TRBV7-2	TRBJ2-2	14
ASSLAGGLEPLH	TRBV5-8	TRBJ1-6	12
ASSQVPQAEKLF	TRBV4-2	TRBJ1-4	12
ASSKAGSFTGELF	TRBV19	TRBJ2-2	13
AITPDRAQETQY	TRBV10-3	TRBJ2-5	12
ASSRQDPYGYT	TRBV11-2	TRBJ1-2	11
ASSLAWSSGANVLT	TRBV4-3	TRBJ2-6	14
ASSDGSATGEKLF	TRBV2	TRBJ1-4	13
ASSPSGREMPYEQY	TRBV12-3/TRBV12-4	TRBJ2-7	14
ASKEGYPNTGELF	TRBV7-2	TRBJ2-2	13
SARDAGGYTDTQY	TRBV20-1	TRBJ2-3	13
SARATAHYGYT	TRBV20-1	TRBJ1-2	11
ASSMGTRETQY	TRBV19	TRBJ2-5	11
ASSITGGNYGYT	TRBV25-1	TRBJ1-2	12
ASSPRTSGYLEQY	TRBV6-1	TRBJ2-7	13
ASRSSANTGELF	TRBV25-1	TRBJ2-2	12
ASGFGEGYT	TRBV25-1	TRBJ1-2	9
ASSQPVDSRYANTGELF	TRBV4-2	TRBJ2-2	17
ASSAREGGNTEAF	TRBV7-9	TRBJ1-1	13
SVEDRGEA	TRBV29-1	TRBJ2-6	8
SGNSSYEQY	TRBV29-1	TRBJ2-7	9